What follows are 16 T cell receptor beta chains derived from one specimen sequenced in a study of blood T cell repertoires in COVID-19. Profiled with immunoSEQ multiplex PCR; TCRdb holds only in-frame clones, not every one. The sample has over 200,000 clones, 65% to 85% seen once; the top ten hold 1.3%. Sequences were obtained from peripheral blood. The origin of the receptors is a woman aged 30 to 39 with COVID-19, enrolled during active disease.

The J gene is TRBJ2-1, the V gene TRBV24-1; D is possibly TRBD2 (6 bases). The V gene's germline CDR1 is KGHDR and CDR2 SFDVKD. V was trimmed by 2 bases and J by 3 bases, leaving 13 bases between them. The CDR3 is 16 amino acids. The CDR3 DNA sequence: TGTGCCACCAGTGATTCGGGACTCATAAACTACAATGAGCAGTTCTTC. Its protein product is CATSDSGLINYNEQFF.

This rearrangement joins TRBV7-9 to TRBJ1-1; possibly TRBD1 for D (5 bases). CDR1 is SEHNR, CDR2 FQNEAQ, per germline (reference sequence). The CDR3 has 14 amino acids. Between the trimmed V and J ends, which lost 4 bases and 0 bases, there was a span of 9 bases. Written as DNA, the CDR3 is TGTGCCAGCAGCTCGGGGGTGATGAACACTGAAGCTTTCTTT. This translates into CASSSGVMNTEAFF. The variable domain in full, completed from reference TRBV7-9 and TRBJ1-1, reads DTGVSQNPRHKITKRGQNVTFRCDPISEHNRLYWYRQTLGQGPEFLTYFQNEAQLEKSRLLSDRFSAERPKGSFSTLEIQRTEQGDSAMYLCASSSGVMNTEAFFGQGTRLTVV.

The chain couples TRBV28 to TRBJ2-5, with D tentatively TRBD1 (5 bases). Germline CDR1 reads MDHEN; CDR2 reads SYDVKM. V dropped 7 bases and J dropped 4 bases, with 10 bases sitting between them. The CDR3 loop spans 12 amino acids. CDR3 residues: CASTRGGETQYF. The CDR3 DNA reads as TGTGCCAGCACTAGGGGCGGAGAGACCCAGTACTTC.

This clone appeared a single time. The chain employs TRBV12-3 or TRBV12-4 and TRBJ1-2; TRBD1 matches at 7 bases. This CDR3 region has 13 residues. Trimming cost V 6 bases and J 8 bases; bases outside gene matches: 9. As DNA, the CDR3 is TGTGCCAGCAGGGCCGCAGGGGGTCGCGGCTACACCTTC. Amino acid sequence: CASRAAGGRGYTF.

The V and J genes are TRBV7-9 and TRBJ2-1; 7 bases fit TRBD2. The J segment lost 2 bases and the V segment lost 6 bases, leaving 7 bases of the junction unmatched. This CDR3 is 15 amino acids long. The germline CDR1 and CDR2 sequences are SEHNR and FQNEAQ (reference sequence). The CDR3 sequence is CASRKSGNPYNEQFF. The DNA for the CDR3 is TGTGCCAGCAGAAAAAGCGGGAACCCCTACAATGAGCAGTTCTTC.

V and J are TRBV9 and TRBJ2-5, with TRBD2 identical over 8 bases. CDR1 is SGDLS, CDR2 YYNGEE, per germline. V was clipped by 4 bases and J by 4 bases; unmatched bases: 12. The CDR3 is 16 amino acids. Written as DNA, the CDR3 is TGTGCCAGCAGCCCCCTTTTGCGGGAGGAGGTAGAGACCCAGTACTTC. It is translated as CASSPLLREEVETQYF.

This sequence joins TRBV11-3 and TRBJ2-2; D is possibly TRBD1 (6 bases). The V end lost 7 bases, the J end lost 4 bases, and 16 bases lay between the germline ends. The CDR3 covers 15 residues. Germline CDR1 reads SGHNT; CDR2 reads YENEEA. The CDR3 region is CASTQTGFGTGELFF. The CDR3 nucleotides read TGTGCCAGCACCCAAACAGGGTTTGGCACCGGGGAGCTGTTTTTT.

This clone showed up just a few times. The chain combines TRBV7-9 with TRBJ2-7; tentatively, D is TRBD2 (6 bases). Germline loops: CDR1 SEHNR, CDR2 FQNEAQ (reference sequence). CDR3 length equals 12 residues. V lost 11 bases, J lost 2 bases, and 13 bases lay in between. The CDR3 DNA reads TGTGCCCTCGGGGGAGCCGCCTACGAGCAGTACTTC. This codes for CALGGAAYEQYF.

The J gene is TRBJ2-7, the V gene TRBV5-1, with 11 bases lining up with TRBD2. The germline gives CDR1 SGHRS, CDR2 YFSETQ. The V gene end was trimmed by 0 bases and the J gene end by 6 bases; junction bases not matched to a gene: 5. CDR3 size: 15 residues. The CDR3 protein is CASSLGLAGGSEQYF. For the CDR3, the DNA is TGCGCCAGCAGCTTGGGGCTAGCGGGAGGAAGCGAGCAGTACTTC.

This clone was counted a few times. CDR3 residues: CASSLRTGGRETQYF. CDR3 bases: TGTGCCAGCAGTCTCCGGACAGGGGGGAGAGAGACCCAGTACTTC. The chain is built from TRBV27 and TRBJ2-5; TRBD1 aligns across 10 bases. The germline V gene has CDR1 MNHEY and CDR2 SMNVEV (reference sequence). J lost 4 bases, V lost 5 bases, and 7 bases had no gene match. The CDR3 totals 15 residues.

This sequence joins TRBV18 and TRBJ1-2, with D possibly TRBD1 on 6 matching bases. Germline lookup yields CDR1 KGHSH and CDR2 LQKENI. CDR3 size: 15 residues. The ends were cut back, 2 bases at V and 5 bases at J, with 15 bases in the middle. The CDR3 nucleotides read TGTGCCAGCTCACCAATGGCAGGGGCAGGGTATGGCTACACCTTC. Residues: CASSPMAGAGYGYTF.

The CDR3, as DNA: TGTGCCAGCAGCCTCCTGACAGGGGAAGGTTCACCCCTCCACTTT. Protein product: CASSLLTGEGSPLHF. The rearrangement joins TRBV14 to TRBJ1-6; 8 bases fit TRBD1. From germline, CDR1 is SGHDN and CDR2 FVKESK. The CDR3 totals 15 residues. V lost 4 bases to trimming and J lost 9 bases; unmatched junction nucleotides: 8.

The V and J genes are TRBV3-1 (or the pseudogene TRBV3-2) and TRBJ2-3; D is undetermined. CDR1 and CDR2 from the germline V gene are LGHDT and YNNKEL (reference sequence). The CDR3 is 13 amino acids. V was trimmed by 6 bases and J by 2 bases, leaving 9 bases between them. The CDR3 here is CASSHLDTDTQYF. CDR3 nucleotide sequence: TGTGCCAGCAGTCACTTAGACACAGATACGCAGTATTTT.

The chain is built from TRBV30 and TRBJ2-2, with a weak D call TRBD1 (5 bases). This CDR3 is 15 amino acids long. The germline V gene has CDR1 GTSNPN and CDR2 SVGIG (reference sequence). Trimming stripped 4 bases from V and 5 bases from J, with 17 bases between. Written as DNA, the CDR3 is TGTGCCTGGAAAGAAGGGGATTTCGATACCGGGGAGCTGTTTTTT. It encodes CAWKEGDFDTGELFF. The full variable domain, its missing parts supplied by reference TRBV30 and TRBJ2-2, is SQTIHQWPATLVQPVGSPLSLECTVEGTSNPNLYWYRQAAGRGLQLLFYSVGIGQISSEVPQNLSASRPQDRQFILSSKKLLLSDSGFYLCAWKEGDFDTGELFFGEGSRLTVL.

The chain employs TRBV6-2 or TRBV6-3 and TRBJ2-7; TRBD1 matches 8 bases. Germline CDR1 and CDR2: MNHEY and SVGEGT. The ends lost 6 bases at V and 5 bases at J; junction bases unmatched: 6. This CDR3 is built from 13 residues. The CDR3 loop reads CASSRTGPNEQYF. The CDR3 DNA reads as TGTGCCAGCAGCAGGACAGGGCCCAACGAGCAGTACTTC.

The rearrangement uses TRBV11-2 and TRBJ1-1; 8 nucleotides agree with TRBD1. V lost 5 bases to trimming and J lost 1 base; unmatched junction nucleotides: 3. The germline V gene has CDR1 SGHAT and CDR2 FQNNGV. The CDR3 contains 14 residues. The DNA for the CDR3 is TGTGCCAGCAGCCCAGACAGGGGGAACACTGAAGCTTTCTTT. It specifies CASSPDRGNTEAFF.